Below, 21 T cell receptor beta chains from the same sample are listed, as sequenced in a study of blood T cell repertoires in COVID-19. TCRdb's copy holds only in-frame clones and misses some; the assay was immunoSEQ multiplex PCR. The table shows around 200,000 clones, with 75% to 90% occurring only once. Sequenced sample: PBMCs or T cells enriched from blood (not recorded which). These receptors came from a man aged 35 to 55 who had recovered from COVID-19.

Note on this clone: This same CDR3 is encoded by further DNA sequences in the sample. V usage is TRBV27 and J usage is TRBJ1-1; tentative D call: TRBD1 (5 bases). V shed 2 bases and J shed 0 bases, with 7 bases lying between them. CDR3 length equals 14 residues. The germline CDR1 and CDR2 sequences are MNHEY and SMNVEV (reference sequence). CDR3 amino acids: CASSLGRVNTEAFF. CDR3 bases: TGTGCCAGCAGTTTAGGCAGGGTGAACACTGAAGCTTTCTTT.

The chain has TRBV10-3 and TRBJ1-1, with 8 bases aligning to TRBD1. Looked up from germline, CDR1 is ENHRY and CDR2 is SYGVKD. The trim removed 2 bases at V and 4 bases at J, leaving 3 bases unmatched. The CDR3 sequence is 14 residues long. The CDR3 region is CAISEGTGSTEAFF. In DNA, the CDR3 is TGTGCCATCAGTGAGGGGACAGGATCCACTGAAGCTTTCTTT.

The CDR3 protein is CATSVNFSTPGQGEYEQYF. CDR3 sequence (DNA): TGTGCCACCAGTGTCAACTTTTCAACTCCGGGACAGGGGGAGTACGAGCAGTACTTC. V is TRBV24-1 and J is TRBJ2-7; TRBD1 aligns across 11 bases. Germline V lookup: CDR1 KGHDR, CDR2 SFDVKD. V lost 5 bases, J lost 4 bases, and 18 bases stayed unmatched. The CDR3 spans 19 residues.

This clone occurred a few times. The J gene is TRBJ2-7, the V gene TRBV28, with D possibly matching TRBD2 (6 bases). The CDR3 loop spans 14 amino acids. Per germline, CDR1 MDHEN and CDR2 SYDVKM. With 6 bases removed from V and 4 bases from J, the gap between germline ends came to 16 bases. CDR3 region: CASSSRGGRYEQYF. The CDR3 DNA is TGTGCCAGCAGCTCCCGTGGGGGGAGGTACGAGCAGTACTTC.

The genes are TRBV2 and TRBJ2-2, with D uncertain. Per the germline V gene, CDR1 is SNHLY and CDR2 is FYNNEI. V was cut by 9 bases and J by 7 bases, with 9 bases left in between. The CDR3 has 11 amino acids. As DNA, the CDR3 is TGTGCCAGTAAACTCGTCGGGGAGCTGTTTTTT. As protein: CASKLVGELFF.

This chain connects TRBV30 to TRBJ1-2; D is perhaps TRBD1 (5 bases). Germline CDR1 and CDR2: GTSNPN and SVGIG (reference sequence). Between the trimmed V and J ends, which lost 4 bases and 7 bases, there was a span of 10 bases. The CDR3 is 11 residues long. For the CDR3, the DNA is TGTGCCTGGACCCAGGGTGCTGGCTACACCTTC. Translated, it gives CAWTQGAGYTF.

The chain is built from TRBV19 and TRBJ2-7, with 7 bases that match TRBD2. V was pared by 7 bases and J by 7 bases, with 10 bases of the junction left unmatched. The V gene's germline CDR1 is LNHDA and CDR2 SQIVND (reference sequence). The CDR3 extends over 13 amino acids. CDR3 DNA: TGTGCCAGTACCCCCGGGCGGGGAGGGGAGCAGTACTTC. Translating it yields CASTPGRGGEQYF.

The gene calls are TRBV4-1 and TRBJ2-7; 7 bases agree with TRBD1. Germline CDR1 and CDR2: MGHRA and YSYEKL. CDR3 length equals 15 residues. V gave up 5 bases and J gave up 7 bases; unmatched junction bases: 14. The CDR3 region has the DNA TGCGCCAGCAGCGAAACCGGGACAGCTTTGGGAGAGCAGTACTTC. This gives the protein CASSETGTALGEQYF.

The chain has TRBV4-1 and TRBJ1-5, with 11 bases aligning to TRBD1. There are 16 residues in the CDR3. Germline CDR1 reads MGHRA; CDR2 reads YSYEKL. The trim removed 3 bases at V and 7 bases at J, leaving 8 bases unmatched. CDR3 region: CASSHVRTGGFQPQHF. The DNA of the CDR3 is TGCGCCAGCAGCCACGTCAGGACAGGGGGCTTCCAGCCCCAGCATTTT.

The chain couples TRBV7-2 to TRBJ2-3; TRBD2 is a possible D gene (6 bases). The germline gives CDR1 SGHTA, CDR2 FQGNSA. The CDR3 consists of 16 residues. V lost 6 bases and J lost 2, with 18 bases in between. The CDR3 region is CASSSVAASYTDTQYF. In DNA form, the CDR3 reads TGTGCCAGCAGTTCCGTAGCGGCTTCTTACACAGATACGCAGTATTTT.

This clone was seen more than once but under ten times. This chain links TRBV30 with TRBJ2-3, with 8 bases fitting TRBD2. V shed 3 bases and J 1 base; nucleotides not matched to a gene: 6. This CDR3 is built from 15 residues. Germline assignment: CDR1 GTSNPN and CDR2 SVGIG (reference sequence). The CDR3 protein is CAWSRGGVRTDTQYF. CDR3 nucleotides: TGTGCCTGGAGCCGGGGGGGAGTACGCACAGATACGCAGTATTTT.

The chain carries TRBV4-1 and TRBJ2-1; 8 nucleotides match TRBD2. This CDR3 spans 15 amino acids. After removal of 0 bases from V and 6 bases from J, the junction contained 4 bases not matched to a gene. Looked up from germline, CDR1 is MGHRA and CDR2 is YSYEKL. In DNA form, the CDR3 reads TGCGCCAGCAGCCAAGATCTCCTAGCGGGCAATGAGCAGTTCTTC. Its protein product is CASSQDLLAGNEQFF.

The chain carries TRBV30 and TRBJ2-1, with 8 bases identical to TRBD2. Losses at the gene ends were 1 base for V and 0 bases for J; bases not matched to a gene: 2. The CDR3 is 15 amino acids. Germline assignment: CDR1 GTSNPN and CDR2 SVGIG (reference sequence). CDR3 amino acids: CAWSAGTSSYNEQFF. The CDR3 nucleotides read TGTGCCTGGAGTGCCGGGACTAGCTCCTACAATGAGCAGTTCTTC.

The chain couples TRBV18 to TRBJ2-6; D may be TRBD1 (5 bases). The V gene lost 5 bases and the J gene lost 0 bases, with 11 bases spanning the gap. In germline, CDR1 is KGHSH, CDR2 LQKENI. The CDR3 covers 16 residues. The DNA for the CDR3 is TGTGCCAGCTCAGGGGCCGTAAGCTCTGGGGCCAACGTCCTGACTTTC. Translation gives CASSGAVSSGANVLTF.

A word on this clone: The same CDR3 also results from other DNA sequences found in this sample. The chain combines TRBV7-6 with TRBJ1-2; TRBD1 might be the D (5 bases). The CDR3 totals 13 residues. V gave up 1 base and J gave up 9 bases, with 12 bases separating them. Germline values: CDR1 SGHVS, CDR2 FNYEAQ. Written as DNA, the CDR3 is TGTGCCAGCAGCTTAGTAGGGGTGGAGAGCTACACCTTC. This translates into CASSLVGVESYTF.

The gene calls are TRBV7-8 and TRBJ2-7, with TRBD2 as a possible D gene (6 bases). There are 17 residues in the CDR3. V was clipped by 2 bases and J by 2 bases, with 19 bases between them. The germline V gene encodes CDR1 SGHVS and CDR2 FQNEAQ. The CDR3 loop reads CASSLSSPSSVPYEQYF. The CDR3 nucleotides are TGTGCCAGCAGCTTATCCTCTCCCTCTAGCGTACCCTACGAGCAGTACTTC.

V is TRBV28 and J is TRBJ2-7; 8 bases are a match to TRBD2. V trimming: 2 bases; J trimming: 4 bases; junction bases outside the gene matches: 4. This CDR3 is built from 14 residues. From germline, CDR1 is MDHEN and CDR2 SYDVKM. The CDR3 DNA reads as TGTGCCAGCAGTTTAGTCGGGAGGGCTTACGAGCAGTACTTC. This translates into CASSLVGRAYEQYF.

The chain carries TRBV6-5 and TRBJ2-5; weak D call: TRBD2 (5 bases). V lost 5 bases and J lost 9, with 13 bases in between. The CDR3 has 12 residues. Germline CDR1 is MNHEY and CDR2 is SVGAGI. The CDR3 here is CASSTTTGAQYF. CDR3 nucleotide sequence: TGTGCCAGCAGTACGACTACCGGGGCCCAGTACTTC.

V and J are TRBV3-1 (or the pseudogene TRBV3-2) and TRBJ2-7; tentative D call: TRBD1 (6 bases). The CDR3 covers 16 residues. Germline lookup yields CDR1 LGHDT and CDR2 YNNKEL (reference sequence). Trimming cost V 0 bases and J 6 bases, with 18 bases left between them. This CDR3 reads CASSQDLDSGYTEQYF. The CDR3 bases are TGTGCCAGCAGCCAAGATCTGGACAGTGGCTATACCGAGCAGTACTTC.

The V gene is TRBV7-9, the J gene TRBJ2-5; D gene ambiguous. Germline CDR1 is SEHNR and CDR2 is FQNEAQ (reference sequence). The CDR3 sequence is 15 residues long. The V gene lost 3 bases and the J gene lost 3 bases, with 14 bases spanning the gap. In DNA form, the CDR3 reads TGTGCCAGCAGCTTGGGCAGATATGCCGAAGAGACCCAGTACTTC. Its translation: CASSLGRYAEETQYF.

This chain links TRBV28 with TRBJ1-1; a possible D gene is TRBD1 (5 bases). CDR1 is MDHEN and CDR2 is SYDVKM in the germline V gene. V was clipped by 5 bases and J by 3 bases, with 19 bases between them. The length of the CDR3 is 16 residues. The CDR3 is CASSGLGGAGDTEAFF. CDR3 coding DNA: TGTGCCAGCAGTGGATTGGGAGGGGCAGGTGACACTGAAGCTTTCTTT.